These 5 T cell receptor beta chains share one sample of origin, sequenced in a study of identifying expanded T cells in peripheral blood. The data were produced by immunoSEQ multiplex PCR, yet TCRdb's version contains in-frame clones alone and is incomplete. The sample includes roughly 82,000 clones, approximately 85% of them seen just once. Sequencing was performed on blood. The source of these receptors is a person between 18 and 75 years old in good health.

This chain links TRBV4-1 with TRBJ1-3; D gene ambiguous. Germline loops: CDR1 MGHRA, CDR2 YSYEKL. CDR3 length equals 13 residues. Trimming left V 8 bases short and J 0 bases short, with 8 bases between. In DNA form, the CDR3 reads TGCGCCAGCCGACCTTCCTCTGGAAACACCATATATTTT. This sequence encodes CASRPSSGNTIYF.

This chain uses TRBV27 with TRBJ2-7, with D hard to call. Trimming left V 3 bases short and J 0 bases short, with 12 bases between. CDR1 is MNHEY, CDR2 SMNVEV, per germline (reference sequence). CDR3 size: 15 residues. CDR3 amino acids: CASSFGGPSSYEQYF. For the CDR3, the DNA is TGTGCCAGCAGTTTCGGCGGACCCAGCTCCTACGAGCAGTACTTC.

The chain is built from TRBV7-2 and TRBJ2-7, with 11 bases that match TRBD1. This CDR3 has 15 amino acids. Germline V gene lookup returns CDR1 SGHTA and CDR2 FQGNSA. The V segment lost 3 bases and the J segment 3 bases; nucleotides outside the gene matches: 4. CDR3 loop: CASSFSGTGGYEQYF. The CDR3 DNA reads as TGTGCCAGCAGCTTCTCCGGGACAGGGGGCTACGAGCAGTACTTC.

The chain recombines TRBV7-2 with TRBJ2-7, with 8 bases identical to TRBD2. Germline assignment: CDR1 SGHTA and CDR2 FQGNSA. This CDR3 is 14 amino acids long. Germline trimming cut 2 bases from V and 5 bases from J; bases unmatched to any gene: 5. The CDR3, as DNA: TGTGCCAGCAGCTTAAGCGGGAGAGTACACGAGCAGTACTTC. This codes for CASSLSGRVHEQYF. The full variable domain, rest sourced from reference TRBV7-2 and TRBJ2-7, is GAGVSQSPSNKVTEKGKDVELRCDPISGHTALYWYRQSLGQGLEFLIYFQGNSAPDKSGLPSDRFSAERTGGSVSTLTIQRTQQEDSAVYLCASSLSGRVHEQYFGPGTRLTVT.

The sample holds one count of this clone. The rearrangement joins TRBV6-5 to TRBJ1-5; D not resolved. In germline, CDR1 is MNHEY, CDR2 SVGAGI. The CDR3 is made up of 14 amino acids. The V and J ends lost 4 bases and 0 bases respectively, with 7 bases between them. The CDR3 DNA follows: TGTGCCAGCAGTTTCAGTTCTAGCAATCAGCCCCAGCATTTT. Translating it yields CASSFSSSNQPQHF.